A few counts support the clone carrying this TCR beta chain. The Seattle patients, enrolled during active infection, were followed longitudinally. The data are from a study of blood T cell repertoires in COVID-19. Overall study context: Material from acute and convalescent COVID-19 was sourced from the United States, Italy and Spain. T cells, B-cell-depleted T cells, or PBMCs supplied cDNA or gDNA.

Germline V CDR1 and CDR2: MNHNY, SVGAGI (reference sequence). The CDR3 length is 11 residues. Trimming stripped 0 bases from V and 11 bases from J, with 5 bases between. The authors' processing: Researchers report that nucleated cell counts were estimated from reference gene primer amplification. Sequencing used immunoSEQ multiplex PCR; TCRdb keeps in-frame clones, though not all of them. D and trimming come from the DNA, and the V and J calls and clone size come from that table. The sample lists around 120,000 clones, 90% occurring once. This chain joins TRBV6-6 and TRBJ1-5, with unresolved D. The sequence came from a woman aged 60-75 years with COVID-19, enrolled during active disease. The sample was peripheral blood. The CDR3 region is CASSYSEAQHF. The CDR3 region has the DNA TGTGCCAGCAGTTACTCTGAGGCCCAGCATTTT.